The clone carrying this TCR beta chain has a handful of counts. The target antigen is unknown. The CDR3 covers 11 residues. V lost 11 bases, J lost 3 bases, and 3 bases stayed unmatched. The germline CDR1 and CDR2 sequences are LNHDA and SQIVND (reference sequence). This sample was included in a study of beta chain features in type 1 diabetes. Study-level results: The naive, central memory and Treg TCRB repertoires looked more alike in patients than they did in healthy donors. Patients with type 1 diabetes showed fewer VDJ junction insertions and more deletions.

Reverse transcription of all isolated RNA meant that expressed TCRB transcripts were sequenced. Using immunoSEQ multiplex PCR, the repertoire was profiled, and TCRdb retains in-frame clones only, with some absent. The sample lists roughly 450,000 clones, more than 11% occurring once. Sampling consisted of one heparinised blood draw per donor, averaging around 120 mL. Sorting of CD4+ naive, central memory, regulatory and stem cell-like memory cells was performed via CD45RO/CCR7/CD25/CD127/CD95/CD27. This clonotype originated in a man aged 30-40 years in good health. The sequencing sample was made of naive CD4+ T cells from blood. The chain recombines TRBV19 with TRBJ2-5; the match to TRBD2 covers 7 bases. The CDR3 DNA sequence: TGTGCCTCAACTAGCGAAGAGACCCAGTACTTC. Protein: CASTSEETQYF.